This T cell receptor (beta chain) is drawn from a study of T cells in Graves' hyperthyroidism and ophthalmopathy. Study findings and constraints: Prediction of ophthalmopathy progression came a median approximately 6.6 months pre-onset. Most clonotypes expanded in the thyroid (above 0.001) were also present in blood.

Germline V lookup: CDR1 MDHEN, CDR2 SYDVKM. The CDR3 runs to 12 residues. V was cut by 3 bases and J by 7 bases, with 9 bases left in between. This clonotype appeared many times. Antigen specificity is unknown. The TCR beta CDR3 regions underwent amplification using RNA transcripts as the source. The study used the HTBI primer set for a first-round RT-PCR of the TCR CDR3. Each CDR3 protein gets one entry after TCRdb re-called the multiplex PCR reads with MiXCR. Among around 600,000 distinct CDR3 sequences, around 13% were seen once, and the ten largest hold around an eighth. Reasons for excluding patients were uncontrolled infection, other autoimmune disease, pregnancy or lactation. The study based diagnoses on clinical symptoms, serum thyroxine and TRAb, thyroid ultrasound and orbital computed tomography.

This sequence was found in a woman aged 50 to 60 with Graves' ophthalmopathy. The genes are TRBV28 and TRBJ1-1, with unresolved D. Sequenced material: blood. This CDR3 is CASSLGGYEAFF. The CDR3 DNA reads as TGTGCCAGCAGTTTGGGAGGGTATGAAGCTTTCTTT. The full variable domain, with the rest looked up from reference TRBV28 and TRBJ1-1, is DVKVTQSSRYLVKRTGEKVFLECVQDMDHENMFWYRQDPGLGLRLIYFSYDVKMKEKGDIPEGYSVSREKKERFSLILESASTNQTSMYLCASSLGGYEAFFGQGTRLTVV.